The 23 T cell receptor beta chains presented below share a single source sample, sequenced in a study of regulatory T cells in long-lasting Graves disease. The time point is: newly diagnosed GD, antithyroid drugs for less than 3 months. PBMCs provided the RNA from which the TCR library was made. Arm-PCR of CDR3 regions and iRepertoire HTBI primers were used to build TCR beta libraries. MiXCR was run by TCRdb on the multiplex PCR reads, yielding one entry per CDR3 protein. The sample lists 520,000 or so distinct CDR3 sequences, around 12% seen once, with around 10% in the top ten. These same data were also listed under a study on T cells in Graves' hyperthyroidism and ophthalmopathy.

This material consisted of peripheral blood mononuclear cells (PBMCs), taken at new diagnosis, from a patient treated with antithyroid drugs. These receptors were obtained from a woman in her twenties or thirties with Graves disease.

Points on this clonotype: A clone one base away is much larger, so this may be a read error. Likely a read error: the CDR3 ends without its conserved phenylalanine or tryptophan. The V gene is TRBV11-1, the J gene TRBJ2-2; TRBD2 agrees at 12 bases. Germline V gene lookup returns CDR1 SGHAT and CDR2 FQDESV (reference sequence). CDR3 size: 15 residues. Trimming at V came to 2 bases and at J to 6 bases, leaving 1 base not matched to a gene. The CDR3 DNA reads TGTGCCAGCAGCTTACTAGCGGGAGGGGCCGGGGAGCTGTTTTAT. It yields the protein CASSLLAGGAGELFY.

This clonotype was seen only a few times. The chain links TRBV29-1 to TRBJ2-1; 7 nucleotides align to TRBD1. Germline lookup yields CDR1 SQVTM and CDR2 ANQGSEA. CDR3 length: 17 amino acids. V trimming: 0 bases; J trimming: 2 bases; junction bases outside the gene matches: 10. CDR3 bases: TGCAGCGTTGAAGACCCCAAAACAGGGGTTACCTACAATGAGCAGTTCTTC. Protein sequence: CSVEDPKTGVTYNEQFF.

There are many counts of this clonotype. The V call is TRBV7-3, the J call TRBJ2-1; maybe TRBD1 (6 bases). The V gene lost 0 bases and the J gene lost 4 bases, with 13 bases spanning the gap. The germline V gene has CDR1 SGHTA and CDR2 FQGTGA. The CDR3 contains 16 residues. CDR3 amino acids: CASSLTQGTSYNEQFF. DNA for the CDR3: TGTGCCAGCAGCTTAACGCAGGGGACCTCATACAATGAGCAGTTCTTC.

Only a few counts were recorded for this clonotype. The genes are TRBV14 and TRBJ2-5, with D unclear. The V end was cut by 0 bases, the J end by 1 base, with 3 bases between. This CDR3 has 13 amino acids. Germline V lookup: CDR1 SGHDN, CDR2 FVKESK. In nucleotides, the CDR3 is TGTGCCAGCAGCCAAGAGTCCCAAGAGACCCAGTACTTC. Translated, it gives CASSQESQETQYF.

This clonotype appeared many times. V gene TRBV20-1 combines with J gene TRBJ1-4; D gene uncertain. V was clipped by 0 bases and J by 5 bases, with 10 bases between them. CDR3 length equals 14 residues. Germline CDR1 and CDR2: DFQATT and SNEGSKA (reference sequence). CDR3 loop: CSARDRSGNEKLFF. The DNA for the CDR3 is TGCAGTGCTAGAGACAGGTCCGGAAATGAAAAACTGTTTTTT.

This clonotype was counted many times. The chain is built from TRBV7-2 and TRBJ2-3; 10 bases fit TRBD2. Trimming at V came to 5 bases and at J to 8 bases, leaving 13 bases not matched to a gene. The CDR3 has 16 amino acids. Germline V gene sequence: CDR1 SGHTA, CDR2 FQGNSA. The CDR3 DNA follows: TGTGCCAGCAGCCTTTCCGGGACTAGCGTCCCAAGTACGCAGTATTTT. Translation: CASSLSGTSVPSTQYF.

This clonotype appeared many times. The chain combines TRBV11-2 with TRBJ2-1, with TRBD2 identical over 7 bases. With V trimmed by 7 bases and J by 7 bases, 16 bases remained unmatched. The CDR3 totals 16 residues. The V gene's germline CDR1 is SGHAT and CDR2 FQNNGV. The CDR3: CASTQGWRESGNEQFF. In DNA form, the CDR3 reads TGTGCCAGCACCCAAGGTTGGCGGGAGTCAGGAAATGAGCAGTTCTTC.

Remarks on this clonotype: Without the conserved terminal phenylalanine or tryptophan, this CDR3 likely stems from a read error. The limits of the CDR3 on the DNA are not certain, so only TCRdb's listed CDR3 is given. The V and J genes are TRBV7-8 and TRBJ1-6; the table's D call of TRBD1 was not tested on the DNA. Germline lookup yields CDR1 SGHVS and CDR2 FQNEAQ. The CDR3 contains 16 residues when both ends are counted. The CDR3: CASSSPGRLGSSPRHI.

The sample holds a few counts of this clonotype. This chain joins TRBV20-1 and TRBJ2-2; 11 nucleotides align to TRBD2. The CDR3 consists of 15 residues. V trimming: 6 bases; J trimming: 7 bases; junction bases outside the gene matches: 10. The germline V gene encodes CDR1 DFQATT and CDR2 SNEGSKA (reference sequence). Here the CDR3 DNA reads TGCAGTGCAACGATACTAGCGGGAGATGTCGGGGAGCTGTTTTTT. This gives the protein CSATILAGDVGELFF.

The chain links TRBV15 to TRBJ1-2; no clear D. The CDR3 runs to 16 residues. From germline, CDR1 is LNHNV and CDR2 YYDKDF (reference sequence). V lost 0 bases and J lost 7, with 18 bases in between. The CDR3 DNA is TGTGCCACCAGCAGAGATGGACGGCGGCAGGAGAGTGGCTACACCTTC. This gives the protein CATSRDGRRQESGYTF.

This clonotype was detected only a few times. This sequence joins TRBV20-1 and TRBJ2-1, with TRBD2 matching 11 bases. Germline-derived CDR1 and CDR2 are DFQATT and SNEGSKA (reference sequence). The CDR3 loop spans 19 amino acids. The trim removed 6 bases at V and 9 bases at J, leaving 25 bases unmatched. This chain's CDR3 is CSANGFHSGTSGGRVEQFF. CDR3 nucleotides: TGCAGTGCCAATGGATTTCACTCCGGGACTAGCGGAGGACGGGTTGAGCAGTTCTTC.

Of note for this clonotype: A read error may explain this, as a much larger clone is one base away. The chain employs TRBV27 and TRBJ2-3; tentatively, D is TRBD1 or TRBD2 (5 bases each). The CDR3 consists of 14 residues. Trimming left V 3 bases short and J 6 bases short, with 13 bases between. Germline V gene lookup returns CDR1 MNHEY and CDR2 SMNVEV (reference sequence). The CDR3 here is CASSFRGSDDTQYF. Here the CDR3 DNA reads TGTGCCAGCAGTTTCCGGGGCAGCGACGATACGCAGTATTTT.

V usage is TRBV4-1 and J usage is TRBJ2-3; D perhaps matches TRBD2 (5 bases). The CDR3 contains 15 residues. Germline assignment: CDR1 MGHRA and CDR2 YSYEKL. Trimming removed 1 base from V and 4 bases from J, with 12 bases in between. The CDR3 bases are TGCGCCAGCAGCCAAGGGTCGTTGAGGGCAGATACGCAGTATTTT. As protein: CASSQGSLRADTQYF.

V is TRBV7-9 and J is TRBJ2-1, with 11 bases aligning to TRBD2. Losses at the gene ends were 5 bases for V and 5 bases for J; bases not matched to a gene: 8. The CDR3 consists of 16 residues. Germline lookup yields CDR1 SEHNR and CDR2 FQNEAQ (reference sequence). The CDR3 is CASSPKGTSGHNEQFF. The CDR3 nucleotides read TGTGCCAGCAGCCCCAAGGGGACTAGCGGACACAATGAGCAGTTCTTC.

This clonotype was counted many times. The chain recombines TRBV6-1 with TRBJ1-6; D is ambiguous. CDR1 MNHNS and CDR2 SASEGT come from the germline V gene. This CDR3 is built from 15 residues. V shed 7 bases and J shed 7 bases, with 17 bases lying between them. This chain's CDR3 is CASKLYGDRNSPLHF. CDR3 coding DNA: TGTGCCAGCAAACTGTACGGGGATCGGAATTCACCCCTCCACTTT.

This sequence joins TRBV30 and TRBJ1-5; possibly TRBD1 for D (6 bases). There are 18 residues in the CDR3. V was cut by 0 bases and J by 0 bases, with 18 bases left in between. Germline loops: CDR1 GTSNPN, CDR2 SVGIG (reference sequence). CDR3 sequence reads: CAWSVGRGSYYSNQPQHF. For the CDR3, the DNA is TGTGCCTGGAGTGTTGGCAGGGGCTCCTACTATAGCAATCAGCCCCAGCATTTT. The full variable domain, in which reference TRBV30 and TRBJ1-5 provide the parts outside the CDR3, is SQTIHQWPATLVQPVGSPLSLECTVEGTSNPNLYWYRQAAGRGLQLLFYSVGIGQISSEVPQNLSASRPQDRQFILSSKKLLLSDSGFYLCAWSVGRGSYYSNQPQHFGDGTRLSIL.

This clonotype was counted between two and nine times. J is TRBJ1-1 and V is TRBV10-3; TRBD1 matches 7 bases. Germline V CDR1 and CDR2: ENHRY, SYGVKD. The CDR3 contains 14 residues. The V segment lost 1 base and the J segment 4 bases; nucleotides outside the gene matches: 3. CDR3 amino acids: CAISEYRGSTEAFF. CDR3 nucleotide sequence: TGTGCCATCAGTGAGTACAGGGGCAGCACTGAAGCTTTCTTT.

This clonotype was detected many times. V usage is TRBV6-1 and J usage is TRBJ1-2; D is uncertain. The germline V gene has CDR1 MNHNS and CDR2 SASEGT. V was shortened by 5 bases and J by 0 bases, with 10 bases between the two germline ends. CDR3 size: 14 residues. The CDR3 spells CASSRAHSNYGYTF. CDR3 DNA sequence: TGTGCCAGCAGTAGGGCCCATTCTAACTATGGCTACACCTTC.

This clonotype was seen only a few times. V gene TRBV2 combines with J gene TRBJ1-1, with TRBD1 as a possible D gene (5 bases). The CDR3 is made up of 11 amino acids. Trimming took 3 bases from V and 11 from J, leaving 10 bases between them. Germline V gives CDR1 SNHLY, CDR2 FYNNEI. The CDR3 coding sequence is TGTGCCAGCAGTGAGGGGGGTAGTGCTTTCTTT. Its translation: CASSEGGSAFF.

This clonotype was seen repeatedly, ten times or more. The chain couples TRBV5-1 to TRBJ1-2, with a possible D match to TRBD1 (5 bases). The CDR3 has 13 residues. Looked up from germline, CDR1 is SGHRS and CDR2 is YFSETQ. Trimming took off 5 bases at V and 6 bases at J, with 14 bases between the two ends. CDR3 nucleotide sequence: TGCGCCAGCAGAAGGGACCCACTGGATGGCTACACCTTC. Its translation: CASRRDPLDGYTF.

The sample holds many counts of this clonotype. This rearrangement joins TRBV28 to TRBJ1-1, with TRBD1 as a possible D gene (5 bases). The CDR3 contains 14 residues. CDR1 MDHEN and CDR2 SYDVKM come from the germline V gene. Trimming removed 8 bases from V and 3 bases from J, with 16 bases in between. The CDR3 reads CASGGPGGYTEAFF. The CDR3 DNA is TGTGCCAGCGGCGGCCCGGGGGGTTACACTGAAGCTTTCTTT.

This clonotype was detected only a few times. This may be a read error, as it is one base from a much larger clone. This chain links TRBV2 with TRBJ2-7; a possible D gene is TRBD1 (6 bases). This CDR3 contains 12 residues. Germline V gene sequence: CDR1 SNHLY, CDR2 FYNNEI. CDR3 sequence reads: CASIGTNYEQCF. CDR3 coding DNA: TGTGCCAGCATTGGGACAAACTACGAGCAGTGCTTC.

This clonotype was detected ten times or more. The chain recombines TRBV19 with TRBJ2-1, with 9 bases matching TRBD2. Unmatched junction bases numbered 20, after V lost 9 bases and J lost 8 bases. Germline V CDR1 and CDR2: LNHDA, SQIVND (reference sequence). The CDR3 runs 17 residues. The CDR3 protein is CASTGDTGLARFDEQFF. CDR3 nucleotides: TGTGCCAGCACGGGGGACACGGGACTAGCAAGGTTCGATGAGCAGTTCTTC.